This paragraph reports one T cell receptor (beta chain). Profiled with immunoSEQ multiplex PCR; TCRdb holds only in-frame clones, not every one. The repertoire holds fewer than 300,000 clones, with approximately 80% as singletons. This sample was included in a study of control samples from healthy donors and cancer patients. The V and J ends lost 2 bases and 2 bases respectively, with 10 bases between them. CDR1 is LNHDA and CDR2 is SQIVND in the germline V gene (reference sequence). This CDR3 has 14 residues. The sequence was obtained from a woman aged 60 to 75 with lung cancer. Sample: PBMCs. V gene TRBV19 combines with J gene TRBJ2-7; D tentatively reads TRBD1 or TRBD2 (5 bases each). The CDR3 region is CASSIHQGAYEQYF. For the CDR3, the DNA is TGTGCCAGTAGTATACACCAGGGAGCCTACGAGCAGTACTTC.